This entry concerns a single T cell receptor (beta chain). The antigen is not known. The V end was cut by 2 bases, the J end by 3 bases, with 7 bases between. From germline, CDR1 is MNHEY and CDR2 SMNVEV (reference sequence). The CDR3 extends over 13 amino acids. Generated by immunoSEQ multiplex PCR, the TCRdb table keeps only in-frame clones and is missing some. In the table there are roughly 90,000 clones, roughly nine tenths of which are singletons. This sample was taken from a study of T cell responses to AZD1222 COVID-19 vaccine. Study-level points and caveats: Most donors were white British and more were female, and clonal diversity was possibly underestimated.

This receptor was identified in an adult who received the AZD1222 COVID-19 vaccine. Sequencing used peripheral blood, obtained 28 days after the second AZD1222 dose. The V and J genes are TRBV27 and TRBJ1-1, with no clear D. CDR3 DNA: TGTGCCAGCAGTTTAGGGCCCGACACTGAAGCTTTCTTT. Its protein is CASSLGPDTEAFF.